This paragraph covers one T cell receptor (beta chain) sequence. The data originate from a study of blood T cell repertoires in COVID-19. Here immunoSEQ multiplex PCR was the method, and the copy in TCRdb shows in-frame clones only, minus some. The sample carries some 250,000 clones, 81% recorded once. CDR3 length equals 12 residues. Trimming took off 8 bases at V and 3 bases at J, with 8 bases between the two ends. This sequence was found in a woman aged 80 or over with COVID-19, enrolled during active disease. The chain combines TRBV12-3 or TRBV12-4 with TRBJ2-4; the D is unclear. The sample comprised peripheral blood. In nucleotides, the CDR3 is TGTGCCAGCGCTCCGAGCAAAAACATTCAGTACTTC. Translating it yields CASAPSKNIQYF.